The following is a T cell receptor (beta chain) sequence with its context. Its antigen remains unidentified. Primers: 60 Vbeta forward and 13 Jbeta reverse. Method: immunoSEQ multiplex PCR; TCRdb's copy keeps in-frame clones and lacks some. The sample has more than 150,000 clones; 76% are singletons. This sample stems from a study of cytomegalovirus exposure and HLA in healthy donors. Study results and caveats: CMV serostatus stood as the only immune exposure information on hand. Later analysis associated a missense DCLRE1C variant with TCR beta V- and J-gene trimming.

Participants comprised healthy donors of bone marrow. The source is a man between 18 and 29 years old in good health and CMV-seronegative. The specimen sequenced was PBMCs.

The CDR3 DNA is TGCGCCAGCAGCCAAAAAATGAGAGACTACGAGCAGTACTTC. This gives the protein CASSQKMRDYEQYF. V is TRBV4-1 and J is TRBJ2-7; no definite D call. Trimming shortened V by 2 bases and J by 3 bases, and 11 bases separated the two germline ends. Per the germline V gene, CDR1 is MGHRA and CDR2 is YSYEKL. This CDR3 comprises 14 residues.